The clone carrying this TCR beta chain was counted once. The data were obtained in a study of technical replicates of blood from several donors. Produced via immunoSEQ multiplex PCR; TCRdb's table is partial and in-frame only. The data show about 64,000 clones, with 75% to 90% seen just once and 5.1% held by the top ten. The V gene lost 0 bases and the J gene lost 2 bases, with 13 bases spanning the gap. This CDR3 has 16 amino acids. Germline CDR1 MNHEY, CDR2 SVGAGI. This receptor was identified in a human donor in good health. Some clones in this sample may be carry-over from other donors' samples. The V and J genes are TRBV6-5 and TRBJ1-2; D is undetermined. The sample was PBMCs. The chain's CDR3 is CASSYSTGGWNYGYTF. The CDR3 coding sequence is TGTGCCAGCAGTTACTCGACTGGAGGGTGGAACTATGGCTACACCTTC.